The T cell receptor (beta chain) under discussion was sequenced for a study of blood T cell repertoires in COVID-19. Under the authors' procedure: Reference gene primer amplification gave estimated nucleated cell counts. TCRdb keeps only in-frame clones here, not all; method: immunoSEQ multiplex PCR. D and trimming come from the DNA, and the V and J calls and clone size come from that table. The data contain approximately 210,000 clones, over 75% of them singletons. Residents of about 25 US areas, aged roughly 18 to 89 years, made up the participants. Participant reports of clinical history set cohort assignment. CDR3 length: 16 residues. Germline V gives CDR1 MNHEY, CDR2 SMNVEV (reference sequence). Trimming removed 0 bases at V and 7 bases at J, with 16 bases between.

The sample was PBMCs or T cells enriched from blood (not recorded which). This TCR was recovered from a woman aged 55 to 70 who had recovered from COVID-19. V and J are TRBV27 and TRBJ2-1; a possible D gene is TRBD1 (5 bases). The CDR3 region is CASSLSLPQGDNEQFF. DNA for the CDR3: TGTGCCAGCAGTTTATCTCTCCCCCAGGGTGATAATGAGCAGTTCTTC.